The 11 T cell receptor beta chains in this list originate from one sample, sequenced in a study of early T cells in non-severe SARS-CoV-2 infection. TCRdb processed the 5' RACE reads anew with MiXCR; each CDR3 protein has one entry. This table holds approximately 89,000 distinct CDR3 sequences, roughly an eighth found once. Sequenced input: whole blood. Every receptor here comes from an adult who was a healthcare worker with PCR-confirmed SARS-CoV-2 infection or an uninfected control (not recorded which).

A word on this clonotype: A much larger clonotype is one base distant, so this may be a read error. V gene TRBV13 combines with J gene TRBJ2-3, with a weak D call TRBD1 (6 bases). Germline lookup yields CDR1 PRHDT and CDR2 FYEKMQ (reference sequence). There are 14 residues in the CDR3. CDR3 sequence reads: CGSSSGTSTDTQYF. CDR3 nucleotides: TGTGGCAGCAGCTCAGGGACAAGCACAGATACGCAGTATTTT.

CDR3 amino acids: CASSQPGGEQYF. CDR3 nucleotides: TGTGCCAGCAGCCAGCCCGGGGGGGAGCAGTACTTC. The gene calls are TRBV3-1 and TRBJ2-7, with 7 bases identical to TRBD2. The V gene end was trimmed by 3 bases and the J gene end by 7 bases; junction bases not matched to a gene: 3. The CDR3 runs 12 residues. CDR1 is LGHDT, CDR2 YNNKEL, per germline (reference sequence).

The table lists this clonotype with many counts. The CDR3 loop is CASSLYTAYEQYF. The CDR3 coding sequence is TGTGCCAGCAGTTTGTACACAGCCTACGAGCAGTACTTC. This sequence joins TRBV12-3 or TRBV12-4 and TRBJ2-7, with no clear D. V was clipped by 3 bases and J by 2 bases, with 8 bases between them. This CDR3 is 13 amino acids long.

About this clonotype itself: A much larger clone lies one base from this, so it may be a read error. The V call is TRBV7-9, the J call TRBJ2-3; TRBD2 agrees at 7 bases. The CDR3 runs to 14 residues. Per the germline V gene, CDR1 is SEHNR and CDR2 is FQNEAQ (reference sequence). This CDR3 reads CVSSPAGRTDTQYF. The CDR3 region has the DNA TGTGTCAGCAGTCCAGCGGGAAGGACAGATACGCAGTATTTT.

This clonotype was detected ten times or more. This rearrangement joins TRBV11-3 to TRBJ2-3, with TRBD2 matching 10 bases. Germline loops: CDR1 SGHNT, CDR2 YENEEA. The V segment lost 1 base and the J segment 5 bases; nucleotides outside the gene matches: 9. The CDR3 is 17 amino acids. CDR3 sequence: CASSLGNLAGAIDTQYF. The DNA for the CDR3 is TGTGCCAGCAGCTTAGGAAACCTAGCGGGAGCGATAGATACGCAGTATTTT.

This clonotype showed up just a few times. The V and J genes are TRBV2 and TRBJ1-1, with D maybe TRBD1 (5 bases). The CDR3 loop spans 17 amino acids. Germline CDR1 is SNHLY and CDR2 is FYNNEI. Trimming left V 0 bases short and J 3 bases short, with 17 bases between. The CDR3 loop is CASSEALGRGSDTEAFF. CDR3 sequence (DNA): TGTGCCAGCAGTGAAGCGCTTGGGAGGGGATCTGACACTGAAGCTTTCTTT.

This clonotype was picked up a small number of times. In nucleotides, the CDR3 is TGTGCCAGCAGCTTGGGACTAGCGGGCCAGCAAGAGACCCAGTACTTC. Its translation is CASSLGLAGQQETQYF. The V gene is TRBV5-4, the J gene TRBJ2-5, with 10 positions matching TRBD2. J gave up 2 bases and V 0 bases, and 4 bases lay outside the gene matches. This CDR3 spans 16 amino acids. Germline V gene sequence: CDR1 SGHNT, CDR2 YYREEE (reference sequence).

This clonotype was recorded a few times. The chain couples TRBV24-1 to TRBJ2-5; D not resolved. V was pared by 0 bases and J by 2 bases, with 9 bases between. Germline assignment: CDR1 KGHDR and CDR2 SFDVKD. The CDR3 sequence is 15 residues long. As DNA, the CDR3 is TGTGCCACCAGTGATTTGCAGAGGCAGCAAGAGACCCAGTACTTC. Translation gives CATSDLQRQQETQYF.

The table lists this clonotype with many counts. The J gene is TRBJ2-1, the V gene TRBV12-3 or TRBV12-4, with D perhaps given as TRBD1 or TRBD2 (6 bases each). The CDR3 runs 14 residues. With 3 bases removed from V and 2 bases from J, the gap between germline ends came to 8 bases. This chain's CDR3 is CASSFGGPYNEQFF. Written as DNA, the CDR3 is TGTGCCAGCAGTTTTGGGGGGCCCTACAATGAGCAGTTCTTC.

The chain joins TRBV3-1 to TRBJ2-7; a weak D match, TRBD2 (6 bases). CDR1 LGHDT and CDR2 YNNKEL come from the germline V gene (reference sequence). The CDR3 runs 13 residues. V dropped 4 bases and J dropped 2 bases, with 9 bases sitting between them. CDR3 sequence (DNA): TGTGCCAGCAGCCTTCGACTAGCCTACGAGCAGTACTTC. It codes for CASSLRLAYEQYF.

This sequence joins TRBV19 and TRBJ2-2, with D unresolved. V lost 0 bases and J 3 bases, leaving 2 bases between the germline ends. The CDR3 is 13 residues long. The germline gives CDR1 LNHDA, CDR2 SQIVND (reference sequence). The CDR3 nucleotides are TGTGCCAGTAGTATAGACTACACCGGGGAGCTGTTTTTT. Encoded protein: CASSIDYTGELFF.